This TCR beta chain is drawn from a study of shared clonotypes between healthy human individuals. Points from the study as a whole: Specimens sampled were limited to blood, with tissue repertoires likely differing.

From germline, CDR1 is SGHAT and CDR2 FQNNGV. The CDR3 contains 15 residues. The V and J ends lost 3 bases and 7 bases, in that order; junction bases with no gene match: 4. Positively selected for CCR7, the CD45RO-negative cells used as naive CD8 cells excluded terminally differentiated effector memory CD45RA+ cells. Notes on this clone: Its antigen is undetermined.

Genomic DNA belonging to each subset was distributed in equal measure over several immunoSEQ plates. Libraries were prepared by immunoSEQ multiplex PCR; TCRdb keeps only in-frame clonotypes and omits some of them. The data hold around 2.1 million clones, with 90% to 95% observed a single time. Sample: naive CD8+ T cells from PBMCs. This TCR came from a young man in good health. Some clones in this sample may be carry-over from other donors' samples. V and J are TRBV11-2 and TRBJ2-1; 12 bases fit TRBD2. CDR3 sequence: CASSLTSGRVNEQFF. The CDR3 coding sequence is TGTGCCAGCAGCTTGACTAGCGGGAGAGTAAATGAGCAGTTCTTC.